This TCR beta chain was found in a study of blood T cells in healthy people across ages. In the study overall: Template switching picked up about one barcoded beta molecule for each two T cells.

The CDR3 consists of 16 residues. Deletions cut 3 bases from V and 0 bases from J, with 12 bases between. CDR1 is ENHRY and CDR2 is SYGVKD in the germline V gene. A J-beta primer mix and a sample-barcoded 5' primer were used in a second PCR of roughly 6 to 11 cycles. MiXCR was run by TCRdb on the 5' RACE reads, yielding one entry per CDR3 protein. This table holds 1.4 million or so distinct CDR3 sequences, roughly 43% found once. This clonotype has ten or more counts. Its antigen is not identified. Notes on the study in general: It was held that the diversity estimates obtained from one million T cells were underestimates. The long-lived group displayed more naive CD4+ cells, plus higher diversity, than the aged donors did.

The chain has TRBV10-3 and TRBJ2-1; D not resolved. The sequencing sample was made of blood. The TCR originated in a woman aged 18-29 years in good health. This CDR3 is CAISELGGSSYNEQFF. Here the CDR3 DNA reads TGTGCCATCAGTGAATTAGGTGGTAGCTCCTACAATGAGCAGTTCTTC.